A single sample gave rise to the 9 T cell receptor beta chains below, sequenced in a study of neoadjuvant anti-PD-1 for oral cavity cancer. This table comes from immunoSEQ multiplex PCR, and its TCRdb copy is limited to in-frame clones, with some not included. This sample has 72,000 or so clones, with around 80% found just once. Here the sequenced sample was PBMCs, taken before nivolumab (anti-PD-1) treatment. These receptors were collected from a person aged 40-85 years with oral cavity squamous cell carcinoma.

The rearrangement links TRBV5-5 to TRBJ2-7; 8 bases agree with TRBD2. The J segment lost 7 bases and the V segment lost 7 bases, leaving 10 bases of the junction unmatched. Germline V CDR1 and CDR2: SGHKS, YYEKEE (reference sequence). The CDR3 spans 13 residues. CDR3 protein: CASEGLGRREQYF. CDR3 DNA: TGTGCCAGCGAGGGACTAGGGCGGCGGGAGCAGTACTTC.

This clone was detected once. The chain combines TRBV7-9 with TRBJ2-3; no clear D. This CDR3 spans 15 amino acids. Germline values: CDR1 SEHNR, CDR2 FQNEAQ (reference sequence). Trimming took off 5 bases at V and 6 bases at J, with 18 bases between the two ends. The CDR3 DNA reads as TGTGCCAGCAGCCCCACACGGGTTCTTTTCGATACGCAGTATTTT. It translates to CASSPTRVLFDTQYF.

The chain combines TRBV19 with TRBJ2-7; 10 positions match TRBD1. Germline V CDR1 and CDR2: LNHDA, SQIVND (reference sequence). This CDR3 contains 15 residues. The ends lost 2 bases at V and 0 bases at J; junction bases unmatched: 1. CDR3 residues: CASSIRTGGSYEQYF. The CDR3 DNA follows: TGTGCCAGTAGTATACGGACAGGGGGCTCCTACGAGCAGTACTTC.

V and J are TRBV29-1 and TRBJ2-1; 11 nucleotides match TRBD2. V trimming: 6 bases; J trimming: 1 base; junction bases outside the gene matches: 11. Germline-derived CDR1 and CDR2 are SQVTM and ANQGSEA. The CDR3 sequence is 17 residues long. The CDR3 region is CSVGGGLAAPSYNEQFF. CDR3 nucleotides: TGCAGCGTGGGGGGGGGACTAGCGGCCCCATCCTACAATGAGCAGTTCTTC.

This chain joins TRBV4-1 and TRBJ1-4; D perhaps matches TRBD1 (5 bases). There are 14 residues in the CDR3. Trimming shortened V by 1 base and J by 5 bases, and 8 bases separated the two germline ends. Per the germline V gene, CDR1 is MGHRA and CDR2 is YSYEKL. CDR3 sequence: CASSQVGGNEKLFF. The CDR3 DNA follows: TGCGCCAGCAGCCAAGTGGGGGGAAATGAAAAACTGTTTTTT.

This clone showed up just once. The chain couples TRBV6-5 to TRBJ1-1; 9 nucleotides match TRBD1. The germline gives CDR1 MNHEY, CDR2 SVGAGI. The CDR3 runs 15 residues. V lost 2 bases and J lost 6; bases outside the gene matches: 7. The CDR3 loop reads CASSYGYRGLAEAFF. The CDR3 coding sequence is TGTGCCAGCAGTTACGGGTACAGGGGGCTGGCTGAAGCTTTCTTT.

V and J are TRBV10-3 and TRBJ2-7; TRBD1 matches at 7 bases. Germline CDR1 is ENHRY and CDR2 is SYGVKD. This CDR3 spans 13 amino acids. The V segment lost 2 bases and the J segment 7 bases; nucleotides outside the gene matches: 5. The CDR3 nucleotides are TGTGCCATCAGTGAGGGGGACAGTTGGGAGCAGTACTTC. This sequence encodes CAISEGDSWEQYF.

In its sample, this clone was seen once. The chain couples TRBV7-2 to TRBJ2-1; D gene ambiguous. The V and J ends lost 5 bases and 5 bases respectively, with 13 bases between them. CDR3 length equals 14 residues. Germline lookup yields CDR1 SGHTA and CDR2 FQGNSA. CDR3 in amino acids: CASSLTWRNNEQFF. The CDR3 coding sequence is TGTGCCAGCAGCCTAACATGGCGGAACAATGAGCAGTTCTTC.

The CDR3 here is CASSEGARRQRNQPQHF. CDR3 DNA sequence: TGTGCCAGCAGTGAAGGCGCACGCCGGCAGCGAAATCAGCCCCAGCATTTT. V gene TRBV6-1 combines with J gene TRBJ1-5; D gene unclear. CDR1 is MNHNS and CDR2 is SASEGT in the germline V gene. The CDR3 runs to 17 residues. V was shortened by 1 base and J by 4 bases, with 17 bases between the two germline ends.